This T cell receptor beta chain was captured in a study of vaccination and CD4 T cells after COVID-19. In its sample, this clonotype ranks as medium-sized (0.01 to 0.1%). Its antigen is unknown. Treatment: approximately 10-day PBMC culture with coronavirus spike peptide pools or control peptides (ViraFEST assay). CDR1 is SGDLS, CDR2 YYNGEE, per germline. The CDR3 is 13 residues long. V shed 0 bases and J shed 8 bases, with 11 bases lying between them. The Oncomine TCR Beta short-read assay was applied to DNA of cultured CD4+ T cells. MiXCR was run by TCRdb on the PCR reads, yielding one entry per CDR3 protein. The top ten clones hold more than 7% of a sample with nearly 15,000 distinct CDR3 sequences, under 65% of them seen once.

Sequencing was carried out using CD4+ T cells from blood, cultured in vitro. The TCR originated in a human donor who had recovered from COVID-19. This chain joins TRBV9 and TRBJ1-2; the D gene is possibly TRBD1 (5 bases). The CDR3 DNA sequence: TGTGCCAGCAGCGTAGGCAAGGGGCTGGGCTACACCTTC. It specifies CASSVGKGLGYTF.